This T cell receptor (beta chain) comes out of a study of human T cells and chemical hapten exposure. Across the whole study: The sensitizer, 2% DPC, was used on approximately 2 cm by approximately 2 cm of upper inner arm skin. Once 0.01% DPC had been applied to the upper back by patch test, readings were taken at 6 days.

Details on this clonotype: The antigen remains unidentified.

The CDR3 runs 13 residues. With V trimmed by 7 bases and J by 3 bases, 5 bases remained unmatched. Germline CDR1 reads ENHRY; CDR2 reads SYGVKD. Described time point: patch test 1, 2 weeks after DPC sensitization. The treatment is: therapeutic diphenylcyclopropenone sensitization with weekly scalp DPC. Whole-study findings and limits: Counts of TCRs expanded at PT1 correlated positively with patch test score.

TCRdb re-derived calls from the RACE reads in MiXCR, one entry per CDR3 protein. The sample lists 150,000 to 200,000 distinct CDR3 sequences, approximately 14% occurring once. The TCR was taken from a woman in her thirties with alopecia areata. Some clones in this sample may be carry-over from other donors' samples. J is TRBJ1-2 and V is TRBV10-3; 7 bases are shared with TRBD1. The starting material was whole blood, obtained in connection with sensitization to the hapten diphenylcyclopropenone (DPC). In DNA form, the CDR3 reads TGTGCCATCAAGACAGGGCCCGACTATGGCTACACCTTC. This sequence encodes CAIKTGPDYGYTF.